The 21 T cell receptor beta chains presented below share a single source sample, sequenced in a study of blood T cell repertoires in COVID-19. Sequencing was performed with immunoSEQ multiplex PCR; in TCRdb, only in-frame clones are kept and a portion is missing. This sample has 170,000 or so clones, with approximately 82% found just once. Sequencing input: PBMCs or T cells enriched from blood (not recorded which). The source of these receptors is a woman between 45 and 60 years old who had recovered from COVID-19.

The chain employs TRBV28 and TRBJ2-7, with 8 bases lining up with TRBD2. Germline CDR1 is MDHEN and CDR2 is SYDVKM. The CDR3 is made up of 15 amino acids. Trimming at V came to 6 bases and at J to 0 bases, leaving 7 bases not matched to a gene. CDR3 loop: CASSGPGGSSYEQYF. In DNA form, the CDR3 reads TGTGCCAGCAGCGGACCGGGGGGGAGCTCCTACGAGCAGTACTTC.

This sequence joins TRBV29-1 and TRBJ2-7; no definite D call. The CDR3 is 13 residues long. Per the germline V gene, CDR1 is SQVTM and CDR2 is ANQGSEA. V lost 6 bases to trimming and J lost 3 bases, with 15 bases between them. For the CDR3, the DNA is TGCAGCGTGGAGACGTACGACGGCTACGAGCAGTACTTC. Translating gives CSVETYDGYEQYF.

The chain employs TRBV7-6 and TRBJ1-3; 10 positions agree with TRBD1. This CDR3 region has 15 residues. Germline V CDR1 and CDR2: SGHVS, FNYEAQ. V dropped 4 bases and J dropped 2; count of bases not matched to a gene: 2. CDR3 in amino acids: CASSSGTGAGNTIYF. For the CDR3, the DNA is TGTGCCAGCAGCTCCGGGACAGGGGCTGGAAACACCATATATTTT.

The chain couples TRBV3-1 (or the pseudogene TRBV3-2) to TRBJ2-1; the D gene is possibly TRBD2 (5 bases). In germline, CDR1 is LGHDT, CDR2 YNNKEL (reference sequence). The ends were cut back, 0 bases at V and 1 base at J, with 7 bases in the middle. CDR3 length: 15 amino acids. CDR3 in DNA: TGTGCCAGCAGCCAAGAACCGGGATCCTACAATGAGCAGTTCTTC. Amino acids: CASSQEPGSYNEQFF.

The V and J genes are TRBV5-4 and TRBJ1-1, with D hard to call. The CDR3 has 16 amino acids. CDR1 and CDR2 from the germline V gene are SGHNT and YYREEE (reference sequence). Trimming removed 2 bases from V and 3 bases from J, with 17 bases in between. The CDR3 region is CASSFDHLPRDTEAFF. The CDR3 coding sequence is TGTGCCAGCAGCTTCGACCATCTACCGAGGGACACTGAAGCTTTCTTT.

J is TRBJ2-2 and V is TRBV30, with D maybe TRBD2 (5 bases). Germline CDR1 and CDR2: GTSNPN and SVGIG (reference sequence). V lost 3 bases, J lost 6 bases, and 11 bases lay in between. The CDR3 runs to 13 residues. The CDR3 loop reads CAWRGSGSGELFF. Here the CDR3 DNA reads TGTGCCTGGAGGGGGAGCGGTTCCGGGGAGCTGTTTTTT.

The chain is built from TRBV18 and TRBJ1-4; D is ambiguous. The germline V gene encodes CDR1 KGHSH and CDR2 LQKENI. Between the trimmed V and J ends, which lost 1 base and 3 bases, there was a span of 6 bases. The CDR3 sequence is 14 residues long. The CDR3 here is CASSPRRANEKLFF. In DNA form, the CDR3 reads TGTGCCAGCTCACCACGTCGGGCTAATGAAAAACTGTTTTTT.

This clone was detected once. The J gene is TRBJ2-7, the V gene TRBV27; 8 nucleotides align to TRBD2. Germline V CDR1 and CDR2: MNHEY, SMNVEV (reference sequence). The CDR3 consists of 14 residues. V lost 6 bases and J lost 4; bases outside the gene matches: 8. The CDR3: CASRPAGAPYEQYF. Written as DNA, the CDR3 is TGTGCCAGCAGGCCAGCGGGAGCACCGTACGAGCAGTACTTC.

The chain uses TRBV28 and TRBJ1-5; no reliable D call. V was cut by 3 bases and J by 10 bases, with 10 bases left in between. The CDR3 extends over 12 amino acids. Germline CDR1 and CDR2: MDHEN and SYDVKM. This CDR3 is CASSFRPDPQHF. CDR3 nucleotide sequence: TGTGCCAGCAGTTTCCGCCCAGATCCCCAGCATTTT.

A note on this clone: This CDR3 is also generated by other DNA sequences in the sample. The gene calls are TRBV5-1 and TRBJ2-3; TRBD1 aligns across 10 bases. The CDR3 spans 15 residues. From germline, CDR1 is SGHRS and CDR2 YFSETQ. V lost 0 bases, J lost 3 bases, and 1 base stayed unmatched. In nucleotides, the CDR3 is TGCGCCAGCAGCTTGGAGGGACAGGGGACAGATACGCAGTATTTT. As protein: CASSLEGQGTDTQYF. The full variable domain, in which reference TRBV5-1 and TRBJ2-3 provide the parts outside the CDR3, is KAGVTQTPRYLIKTRGQQVTLSCSPISGHRSVSWYQQTPGQGLQFLFEYFSETQRNKGNFPGRFSGRQFSNSRSEMNVSTLELGDSALYLCASSLEGQGTDTQYFGPGTRLTVL.

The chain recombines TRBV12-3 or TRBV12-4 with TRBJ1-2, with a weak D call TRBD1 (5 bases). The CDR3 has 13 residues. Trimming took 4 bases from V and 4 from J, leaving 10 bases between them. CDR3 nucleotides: TGTGCCAGCAGTTCTACAGGTTCCTATGGCTACACCTTC. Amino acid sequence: CASSSTGSYGYTF.

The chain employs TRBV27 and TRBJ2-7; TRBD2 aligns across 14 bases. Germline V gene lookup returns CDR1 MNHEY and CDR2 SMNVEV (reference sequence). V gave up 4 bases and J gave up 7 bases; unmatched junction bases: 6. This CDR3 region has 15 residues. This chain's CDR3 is CASSSGLAGAGEQYF. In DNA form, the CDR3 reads TGTGCCAGCAGTTCGGGACTAGCGGGAGCGGGGGAGCAGTACTTC.

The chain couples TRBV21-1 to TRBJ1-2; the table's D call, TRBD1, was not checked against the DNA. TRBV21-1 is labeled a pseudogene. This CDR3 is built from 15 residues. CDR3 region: CASSKDRREIHGYTF. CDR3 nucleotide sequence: TGTGCCAGCAGCAAAGACCGCAGGGAAATACATGGCTACACCTTC.

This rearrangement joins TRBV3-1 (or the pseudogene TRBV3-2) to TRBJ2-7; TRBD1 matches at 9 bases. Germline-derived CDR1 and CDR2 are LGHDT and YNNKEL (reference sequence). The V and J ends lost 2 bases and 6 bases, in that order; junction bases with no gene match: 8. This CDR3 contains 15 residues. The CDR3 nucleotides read TGTGCCAGCAGCCAAACCGGGACAGGGCTCGCCGAGCAGTACTTC. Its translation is CASSQTGTGLAEQYF.

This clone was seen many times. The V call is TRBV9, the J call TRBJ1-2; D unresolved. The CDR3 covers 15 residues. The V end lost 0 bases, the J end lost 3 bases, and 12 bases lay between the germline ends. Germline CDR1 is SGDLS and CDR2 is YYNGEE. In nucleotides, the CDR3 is TGTGCCAGCAGCGTAGACGGGAGTAGGGACTATGGCTACACCTTC. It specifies CASSVDGSRDYGYTF.

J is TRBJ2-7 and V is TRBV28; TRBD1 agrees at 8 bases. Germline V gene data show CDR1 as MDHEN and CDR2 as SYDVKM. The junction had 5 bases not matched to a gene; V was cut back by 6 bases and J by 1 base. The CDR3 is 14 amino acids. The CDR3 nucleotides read TGTGCCAGCAGAAAGACAGGGGCGTCCTACGAGCAGTACTTC. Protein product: CASRKTGASYEQYF.

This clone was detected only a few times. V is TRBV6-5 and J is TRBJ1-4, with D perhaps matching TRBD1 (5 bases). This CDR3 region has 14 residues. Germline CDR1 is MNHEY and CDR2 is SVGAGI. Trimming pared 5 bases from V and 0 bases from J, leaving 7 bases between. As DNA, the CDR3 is TGTGCCAGCAGTCCGACAGCAACTAATGAAAAACTGTTTTTT. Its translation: CASSPTATNEKLFF.

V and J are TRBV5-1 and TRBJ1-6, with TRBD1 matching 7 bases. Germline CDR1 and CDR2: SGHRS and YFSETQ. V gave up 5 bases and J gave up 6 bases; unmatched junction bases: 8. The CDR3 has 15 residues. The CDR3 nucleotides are TGCGCCAGCAGTCCGATCGGGACAGCTAATTCACCCCTCCACTTT. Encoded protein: CASSPIGTANSPLHF.

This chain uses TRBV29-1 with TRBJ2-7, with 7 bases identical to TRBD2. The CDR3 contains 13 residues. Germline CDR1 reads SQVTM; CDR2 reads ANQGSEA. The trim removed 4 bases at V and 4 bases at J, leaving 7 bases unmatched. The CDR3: CSVVLANLYEQYF. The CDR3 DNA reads TGCAGCGTTGTACTAGCGAACTTGTACGAGCAGTACTTC.

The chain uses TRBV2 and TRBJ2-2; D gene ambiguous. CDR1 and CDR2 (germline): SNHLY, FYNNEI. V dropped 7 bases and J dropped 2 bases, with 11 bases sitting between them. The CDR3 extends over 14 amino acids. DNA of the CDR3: TGTGCCAGCAAGATCGAGCCTAACACCGGGGAGCTGTTTTTT. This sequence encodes CASKIEPNTGELFF. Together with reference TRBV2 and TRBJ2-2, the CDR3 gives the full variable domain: EPEVTQTPSHQVTQMGQEVILRCVPISNHLYFYWYRQILGQKVEFLVSFYNNEISEKSEIFDDQFSVERPDGSNFTLKIRSTKLEDSAMYFCASKIEPNTGELFFGEGSRLTVL.

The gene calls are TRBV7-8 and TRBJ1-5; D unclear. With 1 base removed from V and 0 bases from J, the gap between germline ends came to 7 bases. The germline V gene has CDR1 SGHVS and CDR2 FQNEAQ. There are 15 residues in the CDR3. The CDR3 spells CASSLGRRSNQPQHF. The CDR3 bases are TGTGCCAGCAGCTTAGGGCGGCGTAGCAATCAGCCCCAGCATTTT.